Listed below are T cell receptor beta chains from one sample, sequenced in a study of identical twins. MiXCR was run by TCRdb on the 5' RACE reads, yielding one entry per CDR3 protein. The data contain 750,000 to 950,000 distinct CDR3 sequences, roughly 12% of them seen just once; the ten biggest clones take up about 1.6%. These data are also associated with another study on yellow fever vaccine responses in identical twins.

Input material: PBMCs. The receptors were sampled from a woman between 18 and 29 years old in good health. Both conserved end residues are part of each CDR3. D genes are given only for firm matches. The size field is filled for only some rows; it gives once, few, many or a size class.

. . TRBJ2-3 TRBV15 CATTSGWTDTQYF TGTGCCACCACGTCAGGGTGGACAGATACGCAGTATTTT
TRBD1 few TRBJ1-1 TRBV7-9 CASSSRGQGNTEAFF TGTGCCAGCAGCTCGAGGGGACAGGGGAACACTGAAGCTTTCTTT
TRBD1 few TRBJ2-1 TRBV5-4 CASRNRQGLYNEQFF TGTGCCAGCAGGAATAGACAGGGTTTATACAATGAGCAGTTCTTC
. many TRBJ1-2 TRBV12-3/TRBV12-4 CASSLRDGYTF TGTGCCAGCAGTCTCAGGGATGGCTACACCTTC
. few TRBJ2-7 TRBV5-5 CASSGWTANYEQYF TGTGCCAGCAGCGGGTGGACAGCGAACTACGAGCAGTACTTC
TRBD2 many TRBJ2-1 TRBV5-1 CASTGTSGRPQQFF TGCGCCAGCACTGGGACTAGCGGACGCCCACAGCAGTTCTTC
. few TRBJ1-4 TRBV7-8 CASSFLGGRGEKLFF TGTGCCAGCAGCTTCCTGGGGGGCCGGGGTGAAAAACTGTTTTTT
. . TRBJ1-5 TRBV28 CASIEQGNKGNQPQHF TGTGCCAGCATCGAACAGGGAAATAAGGGCAATCAGCCCCAGCATTTT
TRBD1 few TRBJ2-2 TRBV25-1 CASSDGGAGGSNTGELFF TGTGCCAGCAGTGATGGTGGGGCAGGGGGTTCGAACACCGGGGAGCTGTTTTTT
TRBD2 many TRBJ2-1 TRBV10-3 CAISDPSGRIGNEQFF TGTGCCATCAGTGACCCTAGCGGGAGAATTGGCAATGAGCAGTTCTTC
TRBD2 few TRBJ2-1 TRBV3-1 CASGAGGIRVFF TGTGCCAGCGGAGCGGGAGGTATAAGGGTTTTCTTC
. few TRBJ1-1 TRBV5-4 CASSRGITGTSNTEAFF TGTGCCAGCAGCCGTGGAATAACAGGGACCTCGAACACTGAAGCTTTCTTT
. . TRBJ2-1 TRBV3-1 CASSQEQLRDEQFF TGTGCCAGCAGCCAAGAGCAACTGAGGGATGAGCAGTTCTTC
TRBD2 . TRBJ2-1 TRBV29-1 CSVDGTSGSYNEQFF TGCAGCGTTGATGGGACTAGCGGAAGCTACAATGAGCAGTTCTTC
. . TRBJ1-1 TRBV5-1 CASSFLGLMNTEAFF TGCGCCAGCAGCTTCCTGGGGCTGATGAACACTGAAGCTTTCTTT
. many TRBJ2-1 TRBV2 CASSVWLSTNEQFF TGTGCCAGCAGTGTGTGGTTGAGTACCAATGAGCAGTTCTTC
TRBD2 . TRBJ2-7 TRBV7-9 CASSLSLAGNNEQYF TGTGCCAGCAGCTTAAGTCTAGCGGGAAACAACGAGCAGTACTTC
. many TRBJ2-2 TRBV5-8 CASFPNIMGNTGELFF TGTGCCAGCTTTCCCAACATTATGGGGAACACCGGGGAGCTGTTTTTT
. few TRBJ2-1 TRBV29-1 CSVNLRYNEQFF TGCAGCGTCAATCTCAGGTACAATGAGCAGTTCTTC
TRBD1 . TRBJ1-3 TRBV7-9 CASSLGQVYSGNTIYF TGTGCCAGCAGCTTGGGACAGGTATACTCTGGAAACACCATATATTTT
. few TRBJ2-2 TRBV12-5 CASGKDSLRELFF TGTGCTAGTGGAAAGGACAGTCTCCGGGAGCTGTTTTTT
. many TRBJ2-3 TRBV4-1 CASKLNPSTVSPDTQYF TGCGCCAGCAAACTAAATCCGTCGACAGTGTCGCCAGATACGCAGTATTTT
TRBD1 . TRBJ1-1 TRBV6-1 CASGTGFLDTEAFF TGTGCCAGCGGGACAGGGTTTTTGGACACTGAAGCTTTCTTT
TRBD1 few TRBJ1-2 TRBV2 CASKRLDRLNYGYTF TGTGCCAGCAAAAGATTGGACAGGCTTAACTATGGCTACACCTTC
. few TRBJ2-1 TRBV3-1 CASGGRYYNEQFF TGTGCCAGTGGGGGCCGCTATTACAATGAGCAGTTCTTC
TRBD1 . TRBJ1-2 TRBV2 CASSEQGATDGYTF TGTGCCAGCAGTGAACAGGGGGCAACGGATGGCTACACCTTC
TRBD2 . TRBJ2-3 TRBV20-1 CSVPTSGRGDTQYF TGCAGTGTCCCAACTAGCGGGAGAGGAGATACGCAGTATTTT
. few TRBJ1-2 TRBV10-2 CASRATFNSSPLF TGCGCCAGCCGGGCTACTTTTAACTCATCGCCACTCTTC
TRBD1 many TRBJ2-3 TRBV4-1 CASSVYRGRSDTQYF TGCGCCAGCAGCGTATACAGGGGAAGATCAGATACGCAGTATTTT
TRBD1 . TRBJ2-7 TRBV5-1 CASTFFFGQGNYEQYF TGCGCCAGCACCTTCTTTTTTGGACAGGGAAACTACGAGCAGTACTTC
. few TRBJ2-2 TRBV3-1 CASSQGNGYTGELFF TGTGCCAGCAGCCAAGGTAACGGATACACCGGGGAGCTGTTTTTT
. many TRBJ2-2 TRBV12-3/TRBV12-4 CASSFPDRRVGGELFF TGTGCCAGCAGTTTCCCCGACAGGAGGGTGGGCGGGGAGCTGTTTTTT
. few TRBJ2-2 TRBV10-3 CATLGGQFTGELFF TGTGCCACGTTGGGTGGACAGTTCACCGGGGAGCTGTTTTTT
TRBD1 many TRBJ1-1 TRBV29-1 CSVTGGRNTEAFF TGCAGCGTTACAGGGGGCCGGAACACTGAAGCTTTCTTT
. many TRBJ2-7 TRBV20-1 CSAKSVREQYF TGCAGTGCTAAGTCGGTGAGGGAGCAGTACTTC
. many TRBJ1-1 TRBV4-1 CASSQDREVLAAFF TGCGCCAGCAGCCAAGATCGGGAGGTGCTTGCGGCTTTCTTT
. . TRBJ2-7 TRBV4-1 CASSQVEGVYEQYF TGCGCCAGCAGCCAAGTGGAGGGAGTCTACGAGCAGTACTTC
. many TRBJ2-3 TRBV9 CASSVSGASTDTQYF TGTGCCAGCAGCGTAAGCGGTGCAAGCACAGATACGCAGTATTTT
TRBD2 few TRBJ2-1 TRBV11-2 CASSTRTRRSSYNEQFF TGTGCCAGCAGCACCCGGACTAGAAGAAGCTCCTACAATGAGCAGTTCTTC
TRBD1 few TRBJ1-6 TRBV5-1 CASSVGQGASPLHF TGCGCCAGCAGCGTCGGACAGGGGGCATCACCCCTCCACTTT
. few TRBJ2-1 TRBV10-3 CAISIGQDNEQFF TGTGCCATCAGTATTGGACAAGACAATGAGCAGTTCTTC
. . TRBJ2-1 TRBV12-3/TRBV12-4 CASSTSWDWFF TGTGCCAGCAGCACCTCTTGGGACTGGTTCTTC
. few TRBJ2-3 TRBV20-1 CSAPRLTGFTDTQYF TGCAGTGCCCCGCGGTTGACGGGATTCACAGATACGCAGTATTTT
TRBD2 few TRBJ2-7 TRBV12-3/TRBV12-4 CASRREGSSYEQYF TGTGCCAGCAGACGGGAGGGTTCATCATACGAGCAGTACTTC
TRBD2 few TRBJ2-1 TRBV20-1 CSATLAGVVVWDNEQFF TGCAGTGCTACTTTAGCGGGAGTCGTGGTTTGGGACAATGAGCAGTTCTTC
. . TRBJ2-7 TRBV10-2 CASSESWSIDEQYF TGCGCCAGCAGTGAGTCGTGGTCCATTGACGAGCAGTACTTC
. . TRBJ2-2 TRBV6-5 CASARGGELFF TGTGCCAGCGCGAGAGGCGGGGAGCTGTTTTTT
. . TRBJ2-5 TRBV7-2 CASSMTAFQETQYF TGTGCCAGCAGCATGACAGCGTTTCAAGAGACCCAGTACTTC
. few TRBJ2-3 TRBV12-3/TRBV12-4 CASKSYSDPSTDTQYF TGTGCCAGCAAATCATACAGTGACCCCAGCACAGATACGCAGTATTTT
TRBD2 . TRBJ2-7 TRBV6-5 CASSYPSGGTYEQYF TGTGCCAGCAGTTACCCTAGCGGGGGAACCTACGAGCAGTACTTC
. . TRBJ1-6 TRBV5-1 CASSSDDYNSPLHF TGCGCCAGCAGCTCAGACGATTATAATTCACCCCTCCACTTT